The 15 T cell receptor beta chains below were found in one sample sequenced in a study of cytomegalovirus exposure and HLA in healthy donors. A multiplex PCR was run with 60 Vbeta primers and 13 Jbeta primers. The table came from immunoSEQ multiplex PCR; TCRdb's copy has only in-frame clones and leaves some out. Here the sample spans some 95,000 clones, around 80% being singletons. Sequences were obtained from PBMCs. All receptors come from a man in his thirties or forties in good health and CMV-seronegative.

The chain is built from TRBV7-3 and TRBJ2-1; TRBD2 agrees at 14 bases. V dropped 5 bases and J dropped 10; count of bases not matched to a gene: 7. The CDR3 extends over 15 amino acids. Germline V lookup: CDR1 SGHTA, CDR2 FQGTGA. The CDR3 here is CASSLKRLAGGEQFF. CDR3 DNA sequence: TGTGCCAGCAGCCTTAAGCGACTAGCGGGGGGGGAGCAGTTCTTC.

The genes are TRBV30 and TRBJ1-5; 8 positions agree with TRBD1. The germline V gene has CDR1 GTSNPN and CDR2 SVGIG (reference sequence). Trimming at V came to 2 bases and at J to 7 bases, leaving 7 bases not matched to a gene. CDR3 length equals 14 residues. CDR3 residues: CAWSKYRGGQPQHF. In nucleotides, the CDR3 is TGTGCCTGGAGTAAATACAGGGGGGGACAGCCCCAGCATTTT.

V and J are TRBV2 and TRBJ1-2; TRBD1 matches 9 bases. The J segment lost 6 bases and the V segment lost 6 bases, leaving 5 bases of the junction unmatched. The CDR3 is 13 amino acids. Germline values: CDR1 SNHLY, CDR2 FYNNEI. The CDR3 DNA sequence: TGTGCCAGCAGACACCGGGACAGGGATGGCTACACCTTC. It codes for CASRHRDRDGYTF. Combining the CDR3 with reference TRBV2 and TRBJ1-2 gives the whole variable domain EPEVTQTPSHQVTQMGQEVILRCVPISNHLYFYWYRQILGQKVEFLVSFYNNEISEKSEIFDDQFSVERPDGSNFTLKIRSTKLEDSAMYFCASRHRDRDGYTFGSGTRLTVV.

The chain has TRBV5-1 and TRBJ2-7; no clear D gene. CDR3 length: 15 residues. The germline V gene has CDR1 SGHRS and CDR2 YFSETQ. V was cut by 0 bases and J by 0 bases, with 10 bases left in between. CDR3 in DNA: TGCGCCAGCAGCTTGGGTCCCGTTTTCTCCTACGAGCAGTACTTC. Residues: CASSLGPVFSYEQYF.

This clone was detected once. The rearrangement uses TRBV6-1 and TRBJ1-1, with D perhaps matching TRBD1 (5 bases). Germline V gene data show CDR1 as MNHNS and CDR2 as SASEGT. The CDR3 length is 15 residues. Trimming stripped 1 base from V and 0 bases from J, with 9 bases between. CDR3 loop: CASSEVLRVNTEAFF. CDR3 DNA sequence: TGTGCCAGCAGTGAAGTCCTCAGGGTGAACACTGAAGCTTTCTTT.

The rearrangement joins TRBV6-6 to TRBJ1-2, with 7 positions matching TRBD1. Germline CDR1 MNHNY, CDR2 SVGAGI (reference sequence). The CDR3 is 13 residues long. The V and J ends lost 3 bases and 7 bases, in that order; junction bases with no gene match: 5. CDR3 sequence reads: CASSYTTGSGYTF. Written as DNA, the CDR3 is TGTGCCAGCAGTTATACGACAGGGAGTGGCTACACCTTC.

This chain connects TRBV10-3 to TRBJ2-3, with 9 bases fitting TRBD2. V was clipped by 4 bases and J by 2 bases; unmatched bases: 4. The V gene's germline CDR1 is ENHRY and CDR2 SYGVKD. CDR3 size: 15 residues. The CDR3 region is CAISVSGGNTDTQYF. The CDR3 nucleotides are TGTGCCATCAGTGTTAGCGGGGGCAACACAGATACGCAGTATTTT.

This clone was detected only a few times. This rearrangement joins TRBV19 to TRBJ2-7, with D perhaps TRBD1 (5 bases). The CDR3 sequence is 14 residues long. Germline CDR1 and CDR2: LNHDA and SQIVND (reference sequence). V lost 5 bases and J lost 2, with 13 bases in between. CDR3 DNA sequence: TGTGCCAGTAGTCAGGGCCATCCCCCCTACGAGCAGTACTTC. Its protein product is CASSQGHPPYEQYF. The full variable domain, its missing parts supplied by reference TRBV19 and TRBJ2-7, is DGGITQSPKYLFRKEGQNVTLSCEQNLNHDAMYWYRQDPGQGLRLIYYSQIVNDFQKGDIAEGYSVSREKKESFPLTVTSAQKNPTAFYLCASSQGHPPYEQYFGPGTRLTVT.

CDR3 sequence (DNA): TGTGCCAGCAGCTTAGATCGTAGAACCCTCCACTTT. This sequence encodes CASSLDRRTLHF. The chain combines TRBV11-2 with TRBJ1-6; D remains unclear. Trimming removed 0 bases from V and 14 bases from J, with 8 bases in between. The V gene's germline CDR1 is SGHAT and CDR2 FQNNGV. The CDR3 covers 12 residues.

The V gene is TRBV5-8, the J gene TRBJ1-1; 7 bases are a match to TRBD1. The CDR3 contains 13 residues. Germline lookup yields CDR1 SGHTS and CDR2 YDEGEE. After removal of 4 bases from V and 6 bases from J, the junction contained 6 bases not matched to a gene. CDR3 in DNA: TGTGCCAGCAGCCGGGGACAGTTGGCTGAAGCTTTCTTT. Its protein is CASSRGQLAEAFF.

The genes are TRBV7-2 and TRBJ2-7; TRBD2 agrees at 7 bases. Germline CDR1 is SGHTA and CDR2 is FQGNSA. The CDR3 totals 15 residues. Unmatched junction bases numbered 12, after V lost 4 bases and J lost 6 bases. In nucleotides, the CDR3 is TGTGCCAGCAGCTCGGAAGGACTAGATCTGAGCGAGCAGTACTTC. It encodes CASSSEGLDLSEQYF.

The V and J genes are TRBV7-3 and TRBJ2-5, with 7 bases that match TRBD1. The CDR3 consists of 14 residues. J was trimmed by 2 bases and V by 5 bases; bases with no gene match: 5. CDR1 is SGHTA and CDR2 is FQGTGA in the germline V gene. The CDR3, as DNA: TGTGCCAGCAGCCCTTCAGGGGGTCAAGAGACCCAGTACTTC. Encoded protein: CASSPSGGQETQYF.

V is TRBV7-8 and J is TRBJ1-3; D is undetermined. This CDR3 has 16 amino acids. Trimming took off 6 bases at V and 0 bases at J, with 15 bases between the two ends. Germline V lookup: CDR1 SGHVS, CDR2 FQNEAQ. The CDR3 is CASSSWGGDSGNTIYF. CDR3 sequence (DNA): TGTGCCAGCAGTTCGTGGGGAGGAGACTCTGGAAACACCATATATTTT.

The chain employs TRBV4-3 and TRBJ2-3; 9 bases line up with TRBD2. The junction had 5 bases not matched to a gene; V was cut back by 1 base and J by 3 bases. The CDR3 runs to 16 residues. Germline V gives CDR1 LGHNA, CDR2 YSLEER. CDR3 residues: CASSQAGTSKTDTQYF. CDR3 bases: TGCGCCAGCAGCCAAGCCGGGACTAGCAAAACAGATACGCAGTATTTT.

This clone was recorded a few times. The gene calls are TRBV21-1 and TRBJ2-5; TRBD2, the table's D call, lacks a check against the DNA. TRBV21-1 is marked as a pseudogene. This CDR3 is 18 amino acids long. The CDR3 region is CASSIKTSGRAQQETQYF. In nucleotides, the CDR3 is TGTGCCAGCAGCATTAAAACTAGCGGGAGGGCCCAACAAGAGACCCAGTACTTC.